What follows are 23 T cell receptor beta chains derived from one specimen sequenced in a study of resident and recirculating memory T cells in vitiligo. The protocol was immunoSEQ multiplex PCR, while the TCRdb copy is restricted to in-frame clones and leaves out a portion. The data hold roughly 80,000 clones, with around 92% observed a single time. The source material was blood. These receptors all come from a male donor with vitiligo.

The chain uses TRBV11-3 and TRBJ1-2; tentative D call: TRBD1 (6 bases). V lost 0 bases, J lost 3 bases, and 14 bases lay in between. Germline V gene sequence: CDR1 SGHNT, CDR2 YENEEA. CDR3 size: 16 residues. The CDR3, as DNA: TGTGCCAGCAGCTTAGATATCACAGGGTACGACTATGGCTACACCTTC. It translates to CASSLDITGYDYGYTF.

The chain couples TRBV7-2 to TRBJ2-5; 12 bases agree with TRBD2. This CDR3 comprises 17 residues. Germline CDR1 and CDR2: SGHTA and FQGNSA. Unmatched junction bases numbered 8, after V lost 4 bases and J lost 2 bases. The CDR3 region is CASSSASGRAGQETQYF. As DNA, the CDR3 is TGTGCCAGCAGCTCAGCTAGCGGGAGGGCGGGACAAGAGACCCAGTACTTC.

The chain couples TRBV9 to TRBJ1-1; D remains ambiguous. Germline V lookup: CDR1 SGDLS, CDR2 YYNGEE. This CDR3 is 17 amino acids long. Trimming cost V 2 bases and J 1 base, with 18 bases left between them. CDR3 bases: TGTGCCAGCAGCGTCCCCAGGACGGGATATTCGAACACTGAAGCTTTCTTT. Translating gives CASSVPRTGYSNTEAFF.

The V gene is TRBV19, the J gene TRBJ2-1; D is possibly TRBD2 (5 bases). Trimming removed 6 bases at V and 0 bases at J, with 9 bases between. CDR1 and CDR2 from the germline V gene are LNHDA and SQIVND (reference sequence). The CDR3 has 14 amino acids. The CDR3 bases are TGTGCCAGTAGGAGAGGGAGCTCCTACAATGAGCAGTTCTTC. Translated: CASRRGSSYNEQFF. Full variable domain (rest looked up from reference TRBV19 and TRBJ2-1): DGGITQSPKYLFRKEGQNVTLSCEQNLNHDAMYWYRQDPGQGLRLIYYSQIVNDFQKGDIAEGYSVSREKKESFPLTVTSAQKNPTAFYLCASRRGSSYNEQFFGPGTRLTVL.

The genes are TRBV5-1 and TRBJ1-1; no definite D call. The CDR3 loop spans 12 amino acids. V gave up 0 bases and J gave up 3 bases, with 3 bases separating them. Looked up from germline, CDR1 is SGHRS and CDR2 is YFSETQ. CDR3 nucleotides: TGCGCCAGCAGCTTGGAGCACACTGAAGCTTTCTTT. This encodes CASSLEHTEAFF.

The genes are TRBV9 and TRBJ2-7; perhaps TRBD2 as D (5 bases). Trimming took off 3 bases at V and 2 bases at J, with 9 bases between the two ends. Germline CDR1 SGDLS, CDR2 YYNGEE. The CDR3 consists of 13 residues. The CDR3: CASSAGSTYEQYF. The CDR3 coding sequence is TGTGCCAGCAGCGCGGGGAGTACCTACGAGCAGTACTTC. The full variable domain, its missing parts supplied by reference TRBV9 and TRBJ2-7, is DSGVTQTPKHLITATGQRVTLRCSPRSGDLSVYWYQQSLDQGLQFLIQYYNGEERAKGNILERFSAQQFPDLHSELNLSSLELGDSALYFCASSAGSTYEQYFGPGTRLTVT.

J is TRBJ1-2 and V is TRBV9; 10 nucleotides align to TRBD1. Germline loops: CDR1 SGDLS, CDR2 YYNGEE. The CDR3 totals 17 residues. With 2 bases clipped from V and 8 bases from J, the junction kept 15 bases outside the gene matches. This CDR3 reads CASSVTPKTGGWGGYTF. The CDR3 coding sequence is TGTGCCAGCAGCGTCACACCAAAGACAGGGGGCTGGGGCGGCTACACCTTC.

This chain joins TRBV2 and TRBJ1-4; 9 nucleotides line up with TRBD1. This CDR3 is built from 13 residues. After removal of 6 bases from V and 7 bases from J, the junction contained 3 bases not matched to a gene. Germline V gene lookup returns CDR1 SNHLY and CDR2 FYNNEI. The CDR3 reads CASSRDRVEKLFF. The CDR3 region has the DNA TGTGCCAGCAGCCGGGACAGGGTTGAAAAACTGTTTTTT.

The V and J genes are TRBV11-2 and TRBJ2-1; D is ambiguous. The CDR3 length is 16 residues. Germline V gene lookup returns CDR1 SGHAT and CDR2 FQNNGV. Trimming cost V 1 base and J 5 bases, with 15 bases left between them. The CDR3 DNA reads as TGTGCCAGCAGCTTAGTTCCCCGACTTCAAAACAATGAGCAGTTCTTC. Residues: CASSLVPRLQNNEQFF.

This chain's CDR3 is CASSSSGHEETQYF. The DNA of the CDR3 is TGTGCCAGTAGTAGTAGCGGGCATGAAGAGACCCAGTACTTC. The chain employs TRBV19 and TRBJ2-5; TRBD2 matches at 7 bases. This CDR3 is built from 14 residues. CDR1 LNHDA and CDR2 SQIVND come from the germline V gene (reference sequence). The trim removed 4 bases at V and 3 bases at J, leaving 5 bases unmatched.

The table lists this clone with a few counts. The chain combines TRBV10-1 with TRBJ1-1; 7 nucleotides match TRBD1. The J segment lost 3 bases and the V segment lost 5 bases, leaving 3 bases of the junction unmatched. From germline, CDR1 is WNHNN and CDR2 SYGVQD (reference sequence). This CDR3 has 13 amino acids. CDR3 in amino acids: CASSLQGDTEAFF. In nucleotides, the CDR3 is TGCGCCAGCAGTCTTCAGGGGGACACTGAAGCTTTCTTT.

The CDR3 reads CASSSLGGIPYYGYTF. The DNA of the CDR3 is TGTGCCAGCAGCTCCCTTGGGGGGATCCCCTACTATGGCTACACCTTC. The J gene is TRBJ1-2, the V gene TRBV28; the D gene is possibly TRBD1 (5 bases). Trimming pared 6 bases from V and 3 bases from J, leaving 20 bases between. CDR1 is MDHEN, CDR2 SYDVKM, per germline. The CDR3 spans 16 residues.

V and J are TRBV5-3 and TRBJ1-1; D is undetermined. TRBV5-3 counts as an open reading frame of uncertain function. V was cut by 3 bases and J by 6 bases, with 9 bases left in between. The CDR3 covers 12 residues. The CDR3 coding sequence is TGTGCCAGAAGCTGGGAGGTGTCTGAAGCTTTCTTT. Translation: CARSWEVSEAFF.

V and J are TRBV7-2 and TRBJ2-1; TRBD2 agrees at 15 bases. Looked up from germline, CDR1 is SGHTA and CDR2 is FQGNSA. The CDR3 has 18 amino acids. V shed 1 base, J shed 4 bases, and the junction held 5 bases outside the gene matches. CDR3 DNA sequence: TGTGCCAGCAGCTTAGAAGGGACTAGCGGGAGGCATTACAATGAGCAGTTCTTC. Protein product: CASSLEGTSGRHYNEQFF.

The chain is built from TRBV28 and TRBJ2-1; TRBD1 aligns across 7 bases. This CDR3 has 13 residues. V was clipped by 8 bases and J by 8 bases; unmatched bases: 9. The germline gives CDR1 MDHEN, CDR2 SYDVKM. The CDR3 reads CASDRDSLYEQFF. The CDR3 nucleotides read TGTGCCAGCGACCGGGACAGTCTATATGAGCAGTTCTTC. The full variable domain, its missing parts supplied by reference TRBV28 and TRBJ2-1, is DVKVTQSSRYLVKRTGEKVFLECVQDMDHENMFWYRQDPGLGLRLIYFSYDVKMKEKGDIPEGYSVSREKKERFSLILESASTNQTSMYLCASDRDSLYEQFFGPGTRLTVL.

The CDR3 DNA reads TGTGCCAGCAGTTGGGCAATGAACACTGAAGCTTTCTTT. Amino acid sequence: CASSWAMNTEAFF. This sequence joins TRBV28 and TRBJ1-1; D not resolved. The V end lost 4 bases, the J end lost 0 bases, and 6 bases lay between the germline ends. Germline V CDR1 and CDR2: MDHEN, SYDVKM. The CDR3 runs to 13 residues.

This chain links TRBV30 with TRBJ1-1, with D possibly TRBD1 on 5 matching bases. CDR3 length: 15 amino acids. Between the trimmed V and J ends, which lost 0 bases and 0 bases, there was a span of 11 bases. Germline loops: CDR1 GTSNPN, CDR2 SVGIG (reference sequence). The CDR3 DNA sequence: TGTGCCTGGAGTGTCGGGGGAAGGATGAACACTGAAGCTTTCTTT. As protein: CAWSVGGRMNTEAFF.

The genes are TRBV7-8 and TRBJ2-5; 12 bases map to TRBD2. The CDR3 length is 16 residues. With V trimmed by 5 bases and J by 1 base, 5 bases remained unmatched. The germline CDR1 and CDR2 sequences are SGHVS and FQNEAQ. Written as DNA, the CDR3 is TGTGCCAGCAGCCCGGGGACTAGCGGGTCCCAAGAGACCCAGTACTTC. Its protein is CASSPGTSGSQETQYF.

The chain carries TRBV29-1 and TRBJ2-3; maybe TRBD2 (5 bases). Looked up from germline, CDR1 is SQVTM and CDR2 is ANQGSEA. The V gene lost 1 base and the J gene lost 0 bases, with 14 bases spanning the gap. The CDR3 is 16 amino acids. The CDR3 reads CSVEGSGATSTDTQYF. CDR3 bases: TGCAGCGTTGAAGGAAGCGGAGCTACTAGCACAGATACGCAGTATTTT.

V and J are TRBV7-6 and TRBJ2-7; 14 nucleotides match TRBD2. There are 15 residues in the CDR3. Germline CDR1 is SGHVS and CDR2 is FNYEAQ. V dropped 5 bases and J dropped 6; count of bases not matched to a gene: 6. CDR3 amino acids: CASSTTSGRAFEQYF. CDR3 DNA: TGTGCCAGCAGCACGACTAGCGGGAGGGCCTTCGAGCAGTACTTC.

The table lists this clone with a count of one. V is TRBV5-1 and J is TRBJ2-5, with 7 nucleotides matching TRBD1. TRBJ2-7 matches the DNA end more closely, so the J call is doubtful. The CDR3 sequence is 14 residues long. CDR1 and CDR2 (germline): SGHRS, YFSETQ. CDR3 amino acids: CASSWKGASYEQYF. The CDR3 DNA sequence: TGCGCCAGCAGCTGGAAGGGGGCCTCCTACGAGCAGTACTTC.

This chain links TRBV9 with TRBJ2-3, with TRBD2 matching over 9 bases. CDR3 length: 16 residues. Trimming at V came to 0 bases and at J to 1 base, leaving 3 bases not matched to a gene. From germline, CDR1 is SGDLS and CDR2 YYNGEE. The chain's CDR3 is CASSVGASGGTDTQYF. The CDR3 DNA reads as TGTGCCAGCAGCGTAGGGGCTAGCGGGGGCACAGATACGCAGTATTTT.

The chain recombines TRBV5-1 with TRBJ2-7; 8 bases fit TRBD1. This CDR3 spans 23 amino acids. Unmatched junction bases numbered 31, after V lost 2 bases and J lost 3 bases. Germline V gene sequence: CDR1 SGHRS, CDR2 YFSETQ. CDR3 in amino acids: CASSFPNWTAGGRGGLRDYEQYF. The DNA for the CDR3 is TGCGCCAGCAGCTTCCCCAACTGGACGGCAGGGGGCAGAGGAGGCCTGAGGGACTACGAGCAGTACTTC.